One T cell receptor beta chain is described in this entry. Antigen specificity is unknown. The method was immunoSEQ multiplex PCR; TCRdb's version includes in-frame clones alone and lacks a portion of them. Among around 450,000 clones listed, roughly 91% were seen once. The V and J ends lost 7 bases and 4 bases, in that order; junction bases with no gene match: 8. CDR1 is SQVTM, CDR2 ANQGSEA, per germline. The CDR3 is 13 residues long. This entry belongs to a study of Ad26.COV2.S vaccination and SARS-CoV-2 variants. Study conclusions and caveats: Post-vaccination spike-specific CD8+ and CD4+ T cell responses reportedly had substantial breadth. Whether participants received vaccine or placebo, their non-spike TCR breadth was similar.

Documented treatment: around 19 received Ad26.COV2.S at low or high dose, single or two shots; about 5 received placebo; per-sample allocation not given. Sampling took place 63 days after the first vaccine or placebo injection. The sequenced sample was peripheral blood, obtained in a trial of Ad26.COV2.S vaccine versus placebo. This chain links TRBV29-1 with TRBJ1-2; the match to TRBD1 covers 8 bases. This receptor was taken from a person aged 18-60 years who received the Ad26.COV2.S COVID-19 vaccine or a placebo. The CDR3 DNA reads TGCAGCGCCGTCTCCGGACAGGGCTATGGCTACACCTTC. It specifies CSAVSGQGYGYTF.